These 23 T cell receptor beta chains were all obtained from the same sample, sequenced in a study of vaccination effects on CD4 cells after COVID-19 (dated by TCRdb to 2022 to 2024). Their cognate antigens are unknown. Preparation of the library involved the immunoSEQ multiplex PCR assay. In TCRdb, the immuneACCESS table is reduced to in-frame sequences with V and J assigned. These tables do not hold every clone; where another copy was compared, an unresolved V gene accounts for under half, and the others remain unexplained. The sample records 20,000 to 30,000 clones, about 75% of which are singletons. The biggest ten clones account for 18% of the sample. In the ViraFEST assay, PBMC were stimulated with viral peptide pools, and TCR sequencing was then used to find antigen-specific CD4+ T cell clonotypes based on their expansion. After around ten days of culture, CD4+ T cells were isolated with the EasySep CD4+ T cell isolation kit. Convalescent patients had PCR-confirmed SARS-CoV-2 infection between March and December 2020, before Alpha, Beta and Delta variants emerged in the United States.

Sequencing was performed on CD4+ T cells from PBMCs cultured with SARS-CoV-2 spike peptides, taken before COVID-19 vaccination. Interpreted using the paper, the cell subset or site label stands for: SARS-CoV-2 spike overlapping peptide pool stimulation. The receptors here all came from a human donor who had a prior SARS-CoV-2 infection.

The chain has TRBV9 and TRBJ2-1, with D maybe TRBD2 (7 bases). The CDR3 consists of 14 residues. Germline loops: CDR1 SGDLS, CDR2 YYNGEE. V was shortened by 2 bases and J by 3 bases, with 9 bases between the two germline ends. The CDR3 DNA sequence: TGTGCCAGCAGCGTCGGGGGGCACTACAATGAGCAGTTCTTC. Residues: CASSVGGHYNEQFF.

The chain combines TRBV18 with TRBJ2-7; TRBD2 aligns across 8 bases. CDR1 and CDR2 (germline): KGHSH, LQKENI. Trimming took 3 bases from V and 2 from J; bases not matched to a gene: 15. The CDR3 runs 18 residues. The CDR3 loop is CASSPDWDFGGETYEQYF. The CDR3 coding sequence is TGTGCCAGCTCACCCGATTGGGATTTCGGGGGGGAAACCTACGAGCAGTACTTC.

Relative to its sample, this clone is medium-sized. J is TRBJ2-5 and V is TRBV7-2; D gene ambiguous. Germline CDR1 and CDR2: SGHTA and FQGNSA. Trimming shortened V by 1 base and J by 2 bases, and 11 bases separated the two germline ends. The CDR3 sequence is 15 residues long. Here the CDR3 DNA reads TGTGCCAGCAGCTTAGTCCGCGGAAATCAAGAGACCCAGTACTTC. Its translation is CASSLVRGNQETQYF. Combining the CDR3 with reference TRBV7-2 and TRBJ2-5 gives the whole variable domain GAGVSQSPSNKVTEKGKDVELRCDPISGHTALYWYRQSLGQGLEFLIYFQGNSAPDKSGLPSDRFSAERTGGSVSTLTIQRTQQEDSAVYLCASSLVRGNQETQYFGPGTRLLVL.

This clone came up a few times. This rearrangement joins TRBV9 to TRBJ2-2; 9 bases agree with TRBD1. V trimming: 4 bases; J trimming: 2 bases; junction bases outside the gene matches: 12. This CDR3 has 18 residues. Germline V gene sequence: CDR1 SGDLS, CDR2 YYNGEE. The CDR3 spells CASSPQGWTGVNTGELFF. CDR3 coding DNA: TGTGCCAGCAGCCCCCAGGGATGGACAGGGGTAAACACCGGGGAGCTGTTTTTT.

The chain has TRBV7-2 and TRBJ2-3; 11 nucleotides match TRBD2. The CDR3 has 14 residues. The germline V gene has CDR1 SGHTA and CDR2 FQGNSA. J gave up 4 bases and V 6 bases, and 3 bases lay outside the gene matches. CDR3 loop: CASRVAGGADTQYF. For the CDR3, the DNA is TGTGCCAGCAGGGTAGCGGGAGGGGCAGATACGCAGTATTTT.

This clone was seen a handful of times. The chain is built from TRBV18 and TRBJ1-2; no definite D call. This CDR3 comprises 13 residues. Germline V gene data show CDR1 as KGHSH and CDR2 as LQKENI. V lost 1 base and J 4 bases, leaving 7 bases between the germline ends. The CDR3 DNA reads as TGTGCCAGCTCACCACAGGATGCCTATGGCTACACCTTC. It is translated as CASSPQDAYGYTF.

In its sample, this clone was seen a few times. V usage is TRBV19 and J usage is TRBJ2-3; TRBD1 aligns across 12 bases. Germline V gives CDR1 LNHDA, CDR2 SQIVND (reference sequence). V gave up 6 bases and J gave up 3 bases; unmatched junction bases: 7. The CDR3 runs 16 residues. CDR3 sequence: CASRNPGQGATDTQYF. Written as DNA, the CDR3 is TGTGCCAGTAGGAACCCGGGACAGGGGGCTACAGATACGCAGTATTTT.

This chain joins TRBV15 and TRBJ2-5, with 7 bases matching TRBD2. The CDR3 is 14 amino acids. Germline CDR1 and CDR2: LNHNV and YYDKDF (reference sequence). Trimming at V came to 3 bases and at J to 5 bases, leaving 6 bases not matched to a gene. The chain's CDR3 is CATSRGGSGETQYF. Written as DNA, the CDR3 is TGTGCCACCAGCAGGGGGGGGTCCGGGGAGACCCAGTACTTC.

V is TRBV5-4 and J is TRBJ1-2; D is possibly TRBD1 (6 bases). The CDR3 sequence is 15 residues long. V lost 3 bases, J lost 4 bases, and 16 bases lay in between. Germline V gene sequence: CDR1 SGHNT, CDR2 YYREEE (reference sequence). CDR3 DNA: TGTGCCAGCAGCTCGTCTAAGGGGGGATCCTATGGCTACACCTTC. Its protein product is CASSSSKGGSYGYTF.

This rearrangement joins TRBV7-2 to TRBJ2-5, with a weak D call TRBD1 (5 bases). This CDR3 spans 15 amino acids. V dropped 0 bases and J dropped 5 bases, with 13 bases sitting between them. Germline V gene lookup returns CDR1 SGHTA and CDR2 FQGNSA. The CDR3 DNA is TGTGCCAGCAGCTTAGCGGATAGGGGTTGGGAGACCCAGTACTTC. This codes for CASSLADRGWETQYF.

This chain links TRBV5-6 with TRBJ1-2, with 7 bases identical to TRBD1. In germline, CDR1 is SGHDT, CDR2 YYEEEE. This CDR3 has 16 amino acids. Trimming at V came to 0 bases and at J to 0 bases, leaving 5 bases not matched to a gene. The CDR3 region is CASSLALGTANYGYTF. In DNA form, the CDR3 reads TGTGCCAGCAGCTTGGCTCTAGGGACAGCTAACTATGGCTACACCTTC.

V usage is TRBV4-3 and J usage is TRBJ2-7, with D possibly matching TRBD2 (5 bases). CDR1 is LGHNA, CDR2 YSLEER, per germline. Trimming took 0 bases from V and 2 from J, leaving 17 bases between them. The CDR3 sequence is 17 residues long. CDR3 bases: TGCGCCAGCAGCCAAGAAAGAGGGCCCAGTAAGCCCTACGAGCAGTACTTC. It yields the protein CASSQERGPSKPYEQYF.

The chain links TRBV18 to TRBJ1-5, with TRBD1 matching over 10 bases. Germline CDR1 is KGHSH and CDR2 is LQKENI. The CDR3 contains 15 residues. V shed 4 bases, J shed 10 bases, and the junction held 10 bases outside the gene matches. The CDR3 coding sequence is TGTGCCAGCTCACAAGGGACAGGGGCATCCCACCCCCAGCATTTT. Translated: CASSQGTGASHPQHF. Together with reference TRBV18 and TRBJ1-5, the CDR3 gives the full variable domain: NAGVMQNPRHLVRRRGQEARLRCSPMKGHSHVYWYRQLPEEGLKFMVYLQKENIIDESGMPKERFSAEFPKEGPSILRIQQVVRGDSAAYFCASSQGTGASHPQHFGDGTRLSIL.

The genes are TRBV18 and TRBJ2-7, with D possibly TRBD1 on 5 matching bases. The CDR3 length is 14 residues. In germline, CDR1 is KGHSH, CDR2 LQKENI. V was trimmed by 3 bases and J by 1 base, leaving 10 bases between them. The CDR3 bases are TGTGCCAGCTCACCCTCAGGGTTATCCTACGAGCAGTACTTC. It is translated as CASSPSGLSYEQYF.

The chain couples TRBV7-2 to TRBJ2-7; weak D call: TRBD2 (6 bases). CDR3 length: 15 amino acids. Germline lookup yields CDR1 SGHTA and CDR2 FQGNSA. Trimming cost V 5 bases and J 6 bases, with 20 bases left between them. The CDR3 region has the DNA TGTGCCAGCAGCCCCACCTCTCGGGGGACGCGCGAGCAGTACTTC. Protein product: CASSPTSRGTREQYF. Combining the CDR3 with reference TRBV7-2 and TRBJ2-7 gives the whole variable domain GAGVSQSPSNKVTEKGKDVELRCDPISGHTALYWYRQSLGQGLEFLIYFQGNSAPDKSGLPSDRFSAERTGGSVSTLTIQRTQQEDSAVYLCASSPTSRGTREQYFGPGTRLTVT.

This chain links TRBV5-6 with TRBJ2-4; TRBD2 agrees at 7 bases. The V segment lost 1 base and the J segment 6 bases; nucleotides outside the gene matches: 1. The germline V gene encodes CDR1 SGHDT and CDR2 YYEEEE. The CDR3 contains 13 residues. CDR3 bases: TGTGCCAGCAGCTTGTCTAGCGGAAACATTCAGTACTTC. Protein product: CASSLSSGNIQYF.

The CDR3 reads CATVLRDRGDEQFF. As DNA, the CDR3 is TGTGCCACCGTTCTTAGGGACAGGGGCGATGAGCAGTTCTTC. The chain links TRBV6-5 to TRBJ2-1; TRBD1 aligns across 10 bases. Trimming took 10 bases from V and 8 from J; bases not matched to a gene: 11. Germline values: CDR1 MNHEY, CDR2 SVGAGI. CDR3 length: 14 amino acids.

J is TRBJ1-2 and V is TRBV19; D perhaps matches TRBD1 (5 bases). V was cut by 10 bases and J by 4 bases, with 22 bases left in between. Looked up from germline, CDR1 is LNHDA and CDR2 is SQIVND (reference sequence). CDR3 length: 15 residues. CDR3 residues: CATKWGNLQPYGYTF. CDR3 nucleotide sequence: TGTGCCACGAAATGGGGGAACTTACAACCCTATGGCTACACCTTC.

The V and J genes are TRBV9 and TRBJ2-1; D is perhaps TRBD2 (5 bases). CDR3 size: 14 residues. The V gene's germline CDR1 is SGDLS and CDR2 YYNGEE. V was cut by 7 bases and J by 4 bases, with 15 bases left in between. CDR3 in amino acids: CASQLGADYNEQFF. The CDR3 nucleotides read TGTGCCAGCCAACTAGGAGCGGATTACAATGAGCAGTTCTTC. The variable domain in full, with the rest retrieved from reference TRBV9 and TRBJ2-1, is DSGVTQTPKHLITATGQRVTLRCSPRSGDLSVYWYQQSLDQGLQFLIQYYNGEERAKGNILERFSAQQFPDLHSELNLSSLELGDSALYFCASQLGADYNEQFFGPGTRLTVL.

The J gene is TRBJ2-1, the V gene TRBV7-3; TRBD2 aligns across 9 bases. From germline, CDR1 is SGHTA and CDR2 FQGTGA. The CDR3 spans 16 residues. Unmatched junction bases numbered 10, after V lost 2 bases and J lost 8 bases. The DNA of the CDR3 is TGTGCCAGCAGCTTAGGCGCTAGCGGGATGCTCTATGAGCAGTTCTTC. It is translated as CASSLGASGMLYEQFF.

V is TRBV5-4 and J is TRBJ2-5, with D possibly being TRBD2 (6 bases). CDR1 and CDR2 from the germline V gene are SGHNT and YYREEE (reference sequence). Trimming left V 2 bases short and J 3 bases short, with 11 bases between. CDR3 size: 14 residues. DNA for the CDR3: TGTGCCAGCAGCTTCCCCGGGACTGAAGAGACCCAGTACTTC. This codes for CASSFPGTEETQYF.

This clone occurred a few times. This chain uses TRBV9 with TRBJ2-7; 7 bases match TRBD1. The V gene's germline CDR1 is SGDLS and CDR2 YYNGEE. The CDR3 sequence is 15 residues long. V lost 1 base and J lost 6; bases outside the gene matches: 10. The CDR3 DNA follows: TGTGCCAGCAGCGTAAGAATAACCCGGGACAGCGAGCAGTACTTC. Protein sequence: CASSVRITRDSEQYF.

This clone was counted a few times. V gene TRBV6-6 combines with J gene TRBJ1-1; D is ambiguous. CDR3 length: 14 residues. Trimming removed 3 bases from V and 3 bases from J, with 11 bases in between. Germline CDR1 reads MNHNY; CDR2 reads SVGAGI (reference sequence). CDR3 nucleotide sequence: TGTGCCAGCAGTTATACCGCCGGGGACACTGAAGCTTTCTTT. Translating gives CASSYTAGDTEAFF.